What follows are 26 T cell receptor beta chains derived from one specimen sequenced in a study of OX40 agonist ivuxolimab in advanced cancers. Profiling relied on immunoSEQ multiplex PCR, and the TCRdb table lists in-frame clones only, not all of them. The table has 75,000 to 100,000 clones, about 80% seen once; the top ten hold approximately 2.6%. Material: CD4+ or CD8+ T cells sorted from blood, obtained in a trial of the OX40 agonist ivuxolimab. Source of these receptors: an adult with an advanced solid tumor such as melanoma, head and neck, liver or kidney cancer.

This clone has a handful of counts. The V call is TRBV30, the J call TRBJ2-1; no definite D call. Germline V CDR1 and CDR2: GTSNPN, SVGIG (reference sequence). V lost 1 base, J lost 0 bases, and 7 bases lay in between. The CDR3 contains 14 residues. CDR3 amino acids: CAWSGSVSYNEQFF. CDR3 DNA: TGTGCCTGGAGTGGTTCCGTCTCCTACAATGAGCAGTTCTTC.

This clone has a single count. The chain recombines TRBV19 with TRBJ2-5, with TRBD1 identical over 10 bases. V shed 4 bases and J 4 bases; nucleotides not matched to a gene: 9. CDR3 length: 16 amino acids. CDR1 and CDR2 from the germline V gene are LNHDA and SQIVND (reference sequence). The CDR3 sequence: CASSTIRQGAGETQYF. CDR3 sequence (DNA): TGTGCCAGTAGTACCATCAGACAGGGGGCGGGAGAGACCCAGTACTTC.

V and J are TRBV5-1 and TRBJ2-5; 8 nucleotides line up with TRBD2. CDR1 and CDR2 (germline): SGHRS, YFSETQ. The CDR3 length is 18 residues. The junction had 12 bases not matched to a gene; V was cut back by 0 bases and J by 2 bases. This CDR3 is CASSLAAGGRDLQETQYF. CDR3 coding DNA: TGCGCCAGCAGCTTGGCGGCGGGGGGCCGCGACCTTCAAGAGACCCAGTACTTC.

The rearrangement joins TRBV9 to TRBJ1-2; 7 bases line up with TRBD1. Germline V CDR1 and CDR2: SGDLS, YYNGEE. The CDR3 loop spans 15 amino acids. Germline trimming cut 3 bases from V and 4 bases from J; bases unmatched to any gene: 9. The CDR3 bases are TGTGCCAGCAGCGCTACACAGGGGATTGGCTATGGCTACACCTTC. Residues: CASSATQGIGYGYTF. Using reference TRBV9 and TRBJ1-2 for the parts outside the CDR3, the full variable domain is DSGVTQTPKHLITATGQRVTLRCSPRSGDLSVYWYQQSLDQGLQFLIQYYNGEERAKGNILERFSAQQFPDLHSELNLSSLELGDSALYFCASSATQGIGYGYTFGSGTRLTVV.

The chain combines TRBV7-3 with TRBJ1-3; no clear D gene. The CDR3 contains 14 residues. V was trimmed by 2 bases and J by 4 bases, leaving 9 bases between them. Germline V CDR1 and CDR2: SGHTA, FQGTGA. The CDR3 DNA reads TGTGCCAGCAGCTTATTGACCGGGGGAAACACCATATATTTT. This translates into CASSLLTGGNTIYF.

The chain joins TRBV19 to TRBJ2-3, with D possibly matching TRBD1 (6 bases). The V end lost 10 bases, the J end lost 0 bases, and 17 bases lay between the germline ends. This CDR3 has 15 amino acids. Germline V gives CDR1 LNHDA, CDR2 SQIVND (reference sequence). The CDR3 DNA follows: TGTGCCACCAAGGACAGACCAACTAGCACAGATACGCAGTATTTT. Amino acids: CATKDRPTSTDTQYF.

The CDR3 reads CASSLQTGLEQYV. The CDR3 bases are TGTGCCAGCAGCTTACAGACAGGGCTCGAGCAGTACGTC. The V call is TRBV5-5, the J call TRBJ2-7, with 7 nucleotides matching TRBD1. CDR3 size: 13 residues. Unmatched junction bases numbered 5, after V lost 2 bases and J lost 6 bases. The germline V gene has CDR1 SGHKS and CDR2 YYEKEE (reference sequence).

The chain has TRBV30 and TRBJ2-3, with a weak D call TRBD2 (6 bases). The germline CDR1 and CDR2 sequences are GTSNPN and SVGIG (reference sequence). The V gene lost 1 base and the J gene lost 6 bases, with 11 bases spanning the gap. This CDR3 contains 13 residues. The CDR3 DNA reads as TGTGCCTGGAGTGGGGCGGGACGGGATACGCAGTATTTT. It specifies CAWSGAGRDTQYF.

For this clone: The same CDR3 can be traced to other DNA sequences in this sample. The chain has TRBV2 and TRBJ2-1; 9 positions match TRBD2. Unmatched junction bases numbered 1, after V lost 6 bases and J lost 4 bases. The CDR3 is 13 amino acids. Germline V gene sequence: CDR1 SNHLY, CDR2 FYNNEI. The chain's CDR3 is CASSAGGYNEQFF. CDR3 DNA: TGTGCCAGCAGCGCGGGGGGGTACAATGAGCAGTTCTTC.

This chain uses TRBV10-2 with TRBJ2-1; D unresolved. CDR1 WSHSY and CDR2 SAAADI come from the germline V gene. The CDR3 runs 15 residues. Trimming took 4 bases from V and 4 from J, leaving 14 bases between them. CDR3 sequence (DNA): TGCGCCAGCAGTGGTACCCTTGCCAGTTACAATGAGCAGTTCTTC. This encodes CASSGTLASYNEQFF.

In its sample, this clone was seen a few times. This chain links TRBV18 with TRBJ2-7; tentatively, D is TRBD2 (5 bases). Trimming took off 0 bases at V and 4 bases at J, with 7 bases between the two ends. The germline V gene has CDR1 KGHSH and CDR2 LQKENI. CDR3 size: 13 residues. CDR3 loop: CASSPPGSYEQYF. In DNA form, the CDR3 reads TGTGCCAGCTCACCACCGGGGAGTTACGAGCAGTACTTC.

The V call is TRBV19, the J call TRBJ1-1, with a tentative D call TRBD1 (6 bases). From germline, CDR1 is LNHDA and CDR2 SQIVND (reference sequence). Trimming left V 0 bases short and J 5 bases short, with 13 bases between. CDR3 size: 15 residues. The CDR3 here is CASSIEKGVGTEAFF. CDR3 coding DNA: TGTGCCAGTAGTATAGAGAAGGGGGTAGGGACTGAAGCTTTCTTT.

The V call is TRBV7-7, the J call TRBJ2-2; D unresolved. There are 16 residues in the CDR3. Trimming cost V 2 bases and J 5 bases, with 15 bases left between them. Per germline, CDR1 SSHAT and CDR2 FNYEAQ (reference sequence). The CDR3 region has the DNA TGTGCCAGCAGCTTATCCGGGTCGAAGGTTACCGGGGAGCTGTTTTTT. Its protein is CASSLSGSKVTGELFF.

The gene calls are TRBV5-1 and TRBJ2-5; D is possibly TRBD2 (6 bases). In germline, CDR1 is SGHRS, CDR2 YFSETQ. There are 16 residues in the CDR3. The V gene lost 0 bases and the J gene lost 1 base, with 13 bases spanning the gap. The CDR3 region is CASSLGLGNSQETQYF. The DNA for the CDR3 is TGCGCCAGCAGCTTGGGACTAGGGAATTCCCAAGAGACCCAGTACTTC.

This sequence joins TRBV6-5 and TRBJ2-1; 11 bases agree with TRBD2. V lost 6 bases to trimming and J lost 12 bases; unmatched junction nucleotides: 10. This CDR3 has 14 amino acids. Per the germline V gene, CDR1 is MNHEY and CDR2 is SVGAGI. The CDR3 DNA sequence: TGTGCCAGCAGCTCCGGGACTAGCGGTTGGGGGCAGTTCTTC. It codes for CASSSGTSGWGQFF.

V and J are TRBV4-2 and TRBJ2-7; 8 bases agree with TRBD2. This CDR3 comprises 14 residues. CDR1 is LGHNA and CDR2 is YNFKEQ in the germline V gene. V lost 2 bases, J lost 5 bases, and 5 bases stayed unmatched. The CDR3 loop is CASSQRREGNEQYF. CDR3 nucleotide sequence: TGTGCCAGCAGCCAAAGACGGGAGGGAAACGAGCAGTACTTC.

The gene calls are TRBV21-1 and TRBJ2-7; TRBD1, as called in the table, went unchecked against the DNA. TRBV21-1 is given as a pseudogene. CDR3 length: 17 residues. The CDR3 nucleotides read TGTGCCAGCAGCAAAGCGCGAACAGGGATAAAGGAATACGAGCAGTACGTC. Translation: CASSKARTGIKEYEQYV.

This clone appeared once. The rearrangement joins TRBV7-9 to TRBJ2-1, with D unresolved. The CDR3 sequence is 13 residues long. Trimming removed 8 bases from V and 7 bases from J, with 15 bases in between. Germline CDR1 is SEHNR and CDR2 is FQNEAQ (reference sequence). The CDR3 bases are TGTGCCAGCTCCTACAACACGGTAAATGAGCAGTTCTTC. Translating gives CASSYNTVNEQFF.

In its sample, this clone was seen once. The gene calls are TRBV12-5 and TRBJ2-7; TRBD2 might be the D (5 bases). The germline gives CDR1 LGHNT, CDR2 FRNRAP. This CDR3 is 16 amino acids long. V gave up 6 bases and J gave up 0 bases, with 18 bases separating them. CDR3 loop: CASGRRIDRGSYEQYV. In nucleotides, the CDR3 is TGTGCTAGTGGCCGCCGCATAGACCGGGGCTCCTACGAGCAGTACGTC.

CDR3 sequence: CAIRWDRDTDTQYF. The CDR3 DNA reads TGTGCCATCAGATGGGACAGGGACACAGATACGCAGTATTTT. V is TRBV10-3 and J is TRBJ2-3; 9 bases line up with TRBD1. The CDR3 length is 14 residues. CDR1 and CDR2 from the germline V gene are ENHRY and SYGVKD. After removal of 6 bases from V and 2 bases from J, the junction contained 3 bases not matched to a gene.

This sequence joins TRBV15 and TRBJ1-5, with D possibly matching TRBD1 (5 bases). The CDR3 is 12 amino acids. V was shortened by 6 bases and J by 7 bases, with 10 bases between the two germline ends. Germline lookup yields CDR1 LNHNV and CDR2 YYDKDF (reference sequence). CDR3 residues: CATSRGYQPQHF. The CDR3 DNA is TGTGCCACCAGTAGGGGTTACCAGCCCCAGCATTTT.

The rearrangement joins TRBV28 to TRBJ2-6; no definite D call. The ends were cut back, 7 bases at V and 1 base at J, with 17 bases in the middle. The CDR3 consists of 17 residues. Germline V gene sequence: CDR1 MDHEN, CDR2 SYDVKM. CDR3 nucleotides: TGTGCCAGCAACTCGTTCACCGCCCGGTCTGGGGCCAACGTCCTGACTTTC. This gives the protein CASNSFTARSGANVLTF. Using reference TRBV28 and TRBJ2-6 for the parts outside the CDR3, the full variable domain is DVKVTQSSRYLVKRTGEKVFLECVQDMDHENMFWYRQDPGLGLRLIYFSYDVKMKEKGDIPEGYSVSREKKERFSLILESASTNQTSMYLCASNSFTARSGANVLTFGAGSRLTVL.

By share, this clone counts as medium-sized. As DNA, the CDR3 is TGTGCCAGCAGCGTAGGACTTGGGAATGAAGCTTTCTTT. It codes for CASSVGLGNEAFF. The chain employs TRBV9 and TRBJ1-1; D is unclear. CDR3 length: 13 residues. Germline CDR1 and CDR2: SGDLS and YYNGEE. V lost 0 bases and J 7 bases, leaving 10 bases between the germline ends.

The J gene is TRBJ1-3, the V gene TRBV15, with no clear D. The CDR3 is 15 amino acids. The V and J ends lost 1 base and 0 bases respectively, with 7 bases between them. Germline V gene sequence: CDR1 LNHNV, CDR2 YYDKDF (reference sequence). For the CDR3, the DNA is TGTGCCACCAGCAGAGGGGATACCTCTGGAAACACCATATATTTT. Protein sequence: CATSRGDTSGNTIYF.

There are a few counts of this clone. The rearrangement joins TRBV9 to TRBJ2-3; TRBD2 is a possible D gene (5 bases). The CDR3 covers 13 residues. Germline CDR1 reads SGDLS; CDR2 reads YYNGEE. V lost 0 bases to trimming and J lost 6 bases, with 8 bases between them. CDR3: CASSVAGKDTQYF. The CDR3 DNA reads as TGTGCCAGCAGCGTAGCGGGGAAGGATACGCAGTATTTT.

V usage is TRBV5-5 and J usage is TRBJ1-5; D unresolved. Per the germline V gene, CDR1 is SGHKS and CDR2 is YYEKEE (reference sequence). V was shortened by 0 bases and J by 1 base, with 8 bases between the two germline ends. There are 15 residues in the CDR3. The DNA for the CDR3 is TGTGCCAGCAGCTTGGCCGGGCCCAGCAATCAGCCCCAGCATTTT. Translation gives CASSLAGPSNQPQHF. The whole variable domain, remainder taken from reference TRBV5-5 and TRBJ1-5, is DAGVTQSPTHLIKTRGQQVTLRCSPISGHKSVSWYQQVLGQGPQFIFQYYEKEERGRGNFPDRFSARQFPNYSSELNVNALLLGDSALYLCASSLAGPSNQPQHFGDGTRLSIL.